The entry that follows covers one T cell receptor (beta chain) sequence. What it binds is unknown. After constant-region reverse-primer amplification, full-length variable regions underwent semi-nested PCR with Nested Universal Primer A. One entry per CDR3 protein results from TCRdb running MiXCR on the 5' RACE reads. The sample holds about 57,000 distinct CDR3 sequences, 28% seen once. The CDR3 spans 14 residues. In germline, CDR1 is DFQATT, CDR2 SNEGSKA (reference sequence). Trimming cost V 0 bases and J 8 bases, with 14 bases left between them. The study, taken as a whole, reports: Tumor memory CD4+ T cell TCR gene usage was found to cluster with blood and lymph node memory CD4+ cells and with lymph node naive CD4+ cells. Tumor Treg TCRs overlapped most with tumor naive CD4+ cells.

Memory CD4+ T cells were sorted as CD4+CD45RO+CD25- cells. The specimen was tumor-infiltrating memory CD4+ T cells sorted from the breast tumor. Stated subset: memory CD4+ T cells, CD4+CD45RO+CD25-. The sequence was obtained from a female donor with breast cancer. The chain employs TRBV20-1 and TRBJ1-3; possibly TRBD1 for D (5 bases). The CDR3 nucleotides are TGCAGTGCTAGAGAGGCAGGGCCCTGGGACACCATATATTTT. Translated: CSAREAGPWDTIYF.